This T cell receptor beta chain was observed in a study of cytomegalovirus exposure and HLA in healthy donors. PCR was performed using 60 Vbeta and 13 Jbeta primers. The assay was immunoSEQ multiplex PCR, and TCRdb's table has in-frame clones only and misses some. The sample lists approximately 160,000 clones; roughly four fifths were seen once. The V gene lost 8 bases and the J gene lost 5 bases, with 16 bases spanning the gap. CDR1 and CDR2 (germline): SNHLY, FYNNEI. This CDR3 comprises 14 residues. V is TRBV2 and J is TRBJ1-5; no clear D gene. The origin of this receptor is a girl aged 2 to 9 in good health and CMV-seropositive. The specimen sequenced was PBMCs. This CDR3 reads CASQSGTSHQPQHF. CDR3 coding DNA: TGTGCCAGCCAGTCGGGAACTTCGCATCAGCCCCAGCATTTT. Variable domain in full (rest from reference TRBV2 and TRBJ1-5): EPEVTQTPSHQVTQMGQEVILRCVPISNHLYFYWYRQILGQKVEFLVSFYNNEISEKSEIFDDQFSVERPDGSNFTLKIRSTKLEDSAMYFCASQSGTSHQPQHFGDGTRLSIL.